These 20 T cell receptor beta chains originate from one sample sequenced in a study of blood T cell repertoires in COVID-19. The repertoire was sequenced with immunoSEQ multiplex PCR; TCRdb's copy has only in-frame clones and lacks some. This table has roughly 49,000 clones, around 85% appearing once. Sequencing used peripheral blood. These TCRs come from a man between 45 and 60 years old with active COVID-19.

This chain joins TRBV10-2 and TRBJ2-5, with 7 bases fitting TRBD1. The CDR3 totals 18 residues. V trimming: 7 bases; J trimming: 2 bases; junction bases outside the gene matches: 19. Looked up from germline, CDR1 is WSHSY and CDR2 is SAAADI. The CDR3 region is CASMTRSETGLGQETQYF. The CDR3, as DNA: TGCGCCAGCATGACCCGCTCCGAGACAGGGCTTGGGCAAGAGACCCAGTACTTC.

The gene calls are TRBV5-1 and TRBJ1-4; D call uncertain. Per germline, CDR1 SGHRS and CDR2 YFSETQ. The CDR3 has 16 amino acids. V was clipped by 2 bases and J by 1 base, with 12 bases between them. CDR3 sequence reads: CASSFDEGRTNEKLFF. CDR3 nucleotides: TGCGCCAGCAGCTTCGACGAGGGTAGAACTAATGAAAAACTGTTTTTT.

The chain links TRBV6-2 or TRBV6-3 to TRBJ2-1, with TRBD2 identical over 13 bases. J gave up 7 bases and V 6 bases, and 6 bases lay outside the gene matches. The germline CDR1 and CDR2 sequences are MNHEY and SVGEGT. The CDR3 is made up of 15 amino acids. CDR3: CASSLLAGGPNEQFF. The DNA for the CDR3 is TGTGCCAGCAGCCTACTAGCGGGGGGGCCGAATGAGCAGTTCTTC.

This clone was seen just once. This rearrangement joins TRBV29-1 to TRBJ2-5; D perhaps matches TRBD1 (6 bases). The CDR3 contains 13 residues. In germline, CDR1 is SQVTM, CDR2 ANQGSEA. V lost 5 bases to trimming and J lost 7 bases, with 17 bases between them. This chain's CDR3 is CSVQKGTPGTQYF. The CDR3 DNA sequence: TGCAGCGTTCAAAAAGGGACACCAGGGACCCAGTACTTC.

This sequence joins TRBV12-3 or TRBV12-4 and TRBJ2-5; 7 bases align to TRBD1. Trimming at V came to 1 base and at J to 7 bases, leaving 3 bases not matched to a gene. The CDR3 covers 13 residues. The CDR3 loop is CASSLGAGGTQYF. In DNA, the CDR3 is TGTGCCAGCAGTTTAGGGGCAGGGGGGACCCAGTACTTC.

In DNA, the CDR3 is TGCGCCAGCAGTGAGTCGATTTCACAGAATGAGCAGTTCTTC. Translating gives CASSESISQNEQFF. V usage is TRBV10-2 and J usage is TRBJ2-1; D unresolved. The V end lost 0 bases, the J end lost 7 bases, and 10 bases lay between the germline ends. The CDR3 runs to 14 residues. Germline V gene lookup returns CDR1 WSHSY and CDR2 SAAADI.

The J gene is TRBJ1-1, the V gene TRBV5-1; D is ambiguous. CDR3 length: 13 amino acids. CDR1 and CDR2 (germline): SGHRS, YFSETQ. V was cut by 1 base and J by 5 bases, with 9 bases left in between. In DNA, the CDR3 is TGCGCCAGCAGCTTGCGGGAGGGTACTGAAGCTTTCTTT. This sequence encodes CASSLREGTEAFF.

This rearrangement joins TRBV3-1 (or the pseudogene TRBV3-2) to TRBJ2-3; TRBD2 agrees at 9 bases. Germline CDR1 and CDR2: LGHDT and YNNKEL (reference sequence). CDR3 length: 15 amino acids. The V and J ends lost 4 bases and 0 bases, in that order; junction bases with no gene match: 2. The CDR3 coding sequence is TGTGCCAGCAGCCTTAGCGGGGGTAGCACAGATACGCAGTATTTT. Amino acid sequence: CASSLSGGSTDTQYF.

The chain joins TRBV10-3 to TRBJ2-7, with D tentatively TRBD1 (6 bases). V gave up 5 bases and J gave up 3 bases, with 17 bases separating them. CDR1 is ENHRY and CDR2 is SYGVKD in the germline V gene. This CDR3 comprises 15 residues. In DNA form, the CDR3 reads TGTGCCATCAGTAAAGGGACAACCCAAAACTACGAGCAGTACTTC. This gives the protein CAISKGTTQNYEQYF.

V gene TRBV5-1 combines with J gene TRBJ2-3, with D possibly being TRBD1 (5 bases). Germline assignment: CDR1 SGHRS and CDR2 YFSETQ. This CDR3 region has 15 residues. Trimming pared 4 bases from V and 2 bases from J, leaving 14 bases between. The CDR3 region is CASSPPTANTDTQYF. CDR3 DNA: TGCGCCAGCAGCCCCCCGACAGCGAACACAGATACGCAGTATTTT.

CDR3 nucleotide sequence: TGTGCCAGCAGCTTAGTTGGACAGGGCCCCGCGTACCAAGAGACCCAGTACTTC. Protein: CASSLVGQGPAYQETQYF. The chain has TRBV13 and TRBJ2-5; 8 bases fit TRBD1. V shed 1 base and J 0 bases; nucleotides not matched to a gene: 10. CDR3 size: 18 residues. Germline loops: CDR1 PRHDT, CDR2 FYEKMQ (reference sequence). Drawing the rest from reference TRBV13 and TRBJ2-5, the complete variable domain is AAGVIQSPRHLIKEKRETATLKCYPIPRHDTVYWYQQGPGQDPQFLISFYEKMQSDKGSIPDRFSAQQFSDYHSELNMSSLELGDSALYFCASSLVGQGPAYQETQYFGPGTRLLVL.

The sample holds one count of this clone. This chain uses TRBV4-1 with TRBJ2-7; 8 bases align to TRBD1. Unmatched junction bases numbered 15, after V lost 5 bases and J lost 3 bases. The CDR3 has 17 amino acids. Per germline, CDR1 MGHRA and CDR2 YSYEKL. The CDR3 DNA sequence: TGCGCCAGCAGCTCGCACCCGACAGGGGACATGAGCTACGAGCAGTACTTC. This codes for CASSSHPTGDMSYEQYF.

This clone has more than one count but fewer than ten. CDR3 region: CASSLGLAGASGGANVLTF. CDR3 nucleotides: TGTGCCAGCAGCCTCGGACTAGCGGGGGCCTCGGGTGGGGCCAACGTCCTGACTTTC. V gene TRBV3-1 (or the pseudogene TRBV3-2) combines with J gene TRBJ2-6; 13 nucleotides align to TRBD2. Germline V lookup: CDR1 LGHDT, CDR2 YNNKEL (reference sequence). J was trimmed by 3 bases and V by 4 bases; bases with no gene match: 9. The CDR3 has 19 amino acids.

The V and J genes are TRBV5-1 and TRBJ1-6; the D gene is possibly TRBD1 (6 bases). This CDR3 is built from 17 residues. Trimming left V 1 base short and J 10 bases short, with 21 bases between. Germline V lookup: CDR1 SGHRS, CDR2 YFSETQ. The CDR3 DNA reads as TGCGCCAGCAGCTTGAGTGACAGGAACGATCGGGGCTCACCCCTCCACTTT. It encodes CASSLSDRNDRGSPLHF.

The chain links TRBV5-1 to TRBJ1-2, with 8 bases that match TRBD1. With 5 bases clipped from V and 3 bases from J, the junction kept 6 bases outside the gene matches. Germline V gene lookup returns CDR1 SGHRS and CDR2 YFSETQ. The CDR3 has 14 amino acids. The CDR3 sequence: CASRRTGQDYGYTF. DNA for the CDR3: TGCGCCAGCAGAAGGACAGGGCAGGACTATGGCTACACCTTC.

The V gene is TRBV6-5, the J gene TRBJ1-3; no firm D call. Trimming left V 6 bases short and J 0 bases short, with 9 bases between. Per germline, CDR1 MNHEY and CDR2 SVGAGI. This CDR3 has 14 amino acids. The CDR3 reads CASSKTISGNTIYF. CDR3 bases: TGTGCCAGCAGCAAGACAATCTCTGGAAACACCATATATTTT.

The chain uses TRBV21-1 and TRBJ2-2; the D call of TRBD1 is as the table states it, not checked on the DNA. TRBV21-1 is flagged as a pseudogene. The CDR3 is 17 residues long. The CDR3 DNA reads as TGTGCCAGCATCGACAGGGGACCATCTTCCTACACCGGGGAGCTGTTTTTT. Translated: CASIDRGPSSYTGELFF.

The rearrangement uses TRBV19 and TRBJ1-1; D unclear. V was cut by 7 bases and J by 5 bases, with 17 bases left in between. Germline V gene sequence: CDR1 LNHDA, CDR2 SQIVND (reference sequence). This CDR3 comprises 14 residues. The CDR3: CASILPGGGTEAFF. As DNA, the CDR3 is TGTGCCAGTATCCTCCCGGGAGGAGGGACTGAAGCTTTCTTT.

The gene calls are TRBV7-2 and TRBJ1-5, with D perhaps matching TRBD1 (6 bases). Germline V gene sequence: CDR1 SGHTA, CDR2 FQGNSA. The V end lost 5 bases, the J end lost 1 base, and 12 bases lay between the germline ends. CDR3 size: 15 residues. The CDR3 sequence: CASSPLRGSNQPQHF. The CDR3 DNA is TGTGCCAGCAGCCCCCTCAGGGGAAGCAATCAGCCCCAGCATTTT. Supplemented by reference TRBV7-2 and TRBJ1-5, the full variable domain reads GAGVSQSPSNKVTEKGKDVELRCDPISGHTALYWYRQSLGQGLEFLIYFQGNSAPDKSGLPSDRFSAERTGGSVSTLTIQRTQQEDSAVYLCASSPLRGSNQPQHFGDGTRLSIL.

The chain combines TRBV5-4 with TRBJ2-2; possibly TRBD1 for D (5 bases). The ends were cut back, 0 bases at V and 4 bases at J, with 10 bases in the middle. Per germline, CDR1 SGHNT and CDR2 YYREEE (reference sequence). The CDR3 has 15 residues. CDR3 sequence: CASSLGGRLTGELFF. DNA of the CDR3: TGTGCCAGCAGCTTGGGGGGCAGGCTCACCGGGGAGCTGTTTTTT.